This T cell receptor (beta chain) originates from a study of CD8 T cells in Susac syndrome (dated by TCRdb to between 2017 and 2020). With regard to the full study: Whether CD8+ T cell activation and differentiation in Susac syndrome was antigen driven was tested using repertoire sequencing. The study compared CD8+ T cell repertoire clonality among 11 to 12 healthy donors, some 14 Susac syndrome patients and 15 multiple sclerosis patients. The paper as a whole reports these results and caveats: The TCR sequencing and HLA analysis was acknowledged to have included a relatively small number of individuals.

Points on this clonotype: The antigen it recognizes is unknown. Nothing much larger sits one base from this clone, and base qualities are not available.

RNA was extracted using the RNeasy kit, and roughly 0.5 to 1 microgram was reverse transcribed with random hexamers. TCR beta CDR3 regions were amplified with the immunoSEQ multiplex PCR assay covering 54 Vbeta and 13 Jbeta segments. To correct PCR amplification bias, a synthetic template baseline was used for both primer optimization and computational correction. Regarding the original processing steps: Only productive sequences were kept, with reads annotated to V, D and J genes according to IMGT and analyzed in immunoSEQ Analyzer. Clonality was computed as one minus Shannon entropy normalized by log2 of the number of productive unique sequences. For each patient and control, public and private clones were evaluated within the 100 most prevalent clones. Susac-specific clones were defined as absent from healthy and MS cohorts, around 980 published viral clones and other ImmuneACCESS disease sequences. TCRdb trimmed public reads at Q25 via fastp, called clones via MiXCR and kept in-frame beta chains. Entries that share a CDR3 protein sequence are merged under the most common genes and DNA. TCRdb's processing, not the authors' own work, is the source of the V and J calls. The sample includes more than 150,000 distinct CDR3 sequences, with 94% observed a single time. Around 0.21% of the sample comes from the top ten.

Peripheral blood CD8+ and CD4+ T cells from healthy donors, Susac syndrome patients and multiple sclerosis patients were profiled using high-throughput TCR beta sequencing. Multiple sclerosis controls were treatment-naive patients with stable or active relapsing-remitting disease fulfilling revised McDonald criteria. Bulk CD8+ and CD4+ T cells were purified by magnetic negative isolation, while CD8+ TEMRA cells were enriched using FACS. Blood was collected in EDTA tubes and processed within 24 hours, with PBMCs isolated through density gradient centrifugation. PBMCs intended for TCR sequencing were cryopreserved in liquid nitrogen and thawed later in a water bath at 37 degrees C. A purity of at least 90% was achieved for sorted or isolated CD4+, CD8+ and CD8+ TEMRA cells. Trimming at the junction amounts to 4 bases on V and 0 bases on J, and the germline ends lie 11 bases apart. CDR1 and CDR2 are read off the germline V gene (reference sequence) as DFQATT and SNEGSKA. From the cysteine up to the phenylalanine, the CDR3 has a length of 14 residues. The DNA shown is the 42-base CDR3, in frame from base 1.

The chain joins TRBV20-1 to TRBJ2-3; the D gene cannot be resolved beyond TRBD1 or TRBD2, each matching 5 bases. The specimen was CD8+ T cells from PBMCs. This TCR was sampled from a human donor with multiple sclerosis. The DNA sequence follows: TGCAGTGCTAAGGGACCCTTAAGCACAGATACGCAGTATTTT. It is translated as CSAKGPLSTDTQYF.